One T cell receptor (beta chain) is described in this entry. Both 60 Vbeta primers and 13 Jbeta primers went into the PCR. The data were produced by immunoSEQ multiplex PCR, yet TCRdb's version contains in-frame clones alone and is incomplete. The sample lists around 190,000 clones; over 65% were seen once. The sample comes from a study of cytomegalovirus exposure and HLA in healthy donors. V was pared by 5 bases and J by 5 bases, with 7 bases of the junction left unmatched. Germline-derived CDR1 and CDR2 are MNHEY and SMNVEV (reference sequence). The CDR3 spans 16 residues. Sequences were obtained from PBMCs. The gene calls are TRBV27 and TRBJ2-7; TRBD2 matches 15 bases. The clonotype was recovered from a man aged 40-49 years in good health and CMV-seropositive. CDR3 DNA sequence: TGTGCCAGCAGTGCCTGGACTAGCGGGAGGGTTAACGAGCAGTACTTC. This sequence encodes CASSAWTSGRVNEQYF.